These T cell receptor beta chains were read from a single sample in a study of blood T cell repertoires in COVID-19. Generated by immunoSEQ multiplex PCR, the TCRdb table keeps only in-frame clones and is missing some. The data contain around 340,000 clones, 80% to 90% of them singletons. The specimen was PBMCs or T cells enriched from blood (not recorded which). These receptors all come from a woman aged 40-49 years with acute COVID-19. CDR3s leave out the opening cysteine and the closing phenylalanine or tryptophan. Fields, in order: V gene, CDR3 protein.

TRBV2 ASRSGTSSANTGELF
TRBV6-6 ASSYSGQGLATQQF
TRBV29-1 SVSDRGEKGYT
TRBV11-2 ASSLVEAGELF
TRBV7-2 ASTLGRGSDEQF
TRBV7-6 ASSLRSVSYEQY
TRBV19 ASSTRFRDNEQF
TRBV6-1 ASSEFFGSGGTDTQY
TRBV6-1 ASSEEGPGRLTDTQY
TRBV5-1 ASSQTSGTPPEQY
TRBV6-5 ASTPGWSGTEAF